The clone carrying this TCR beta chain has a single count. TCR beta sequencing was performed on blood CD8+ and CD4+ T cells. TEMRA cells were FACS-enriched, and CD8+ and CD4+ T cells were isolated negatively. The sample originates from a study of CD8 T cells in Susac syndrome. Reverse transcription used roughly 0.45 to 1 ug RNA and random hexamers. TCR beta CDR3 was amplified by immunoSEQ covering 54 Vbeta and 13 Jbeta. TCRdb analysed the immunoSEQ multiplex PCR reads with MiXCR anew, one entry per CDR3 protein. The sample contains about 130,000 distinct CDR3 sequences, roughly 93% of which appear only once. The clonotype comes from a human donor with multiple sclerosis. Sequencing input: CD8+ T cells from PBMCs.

This CDR3 reads CARAGSLSGNTIYF. CDR3 sequence (DNA): TGTGCCCGCGCGGGGAGCCTCTCTGGAAACACCATATATTTT. The chain uses TRBV2 and TRBJ1-3; D gene uncertain. V was shortened by 11 bases and J by 0 bases, with 14 bases between the two germline ends. Germline CDR1 SNHLY, CDR2 FYNNEI. The CDR3 totals 14 residues. The full variable domain, its missing parts supplied by reference TRBV2 and TRBJ1-3, is EPEVTQTPSHQVTQMGQEVILRCVPISNHLYFYWYRQILGQKVEFLVSFYNNEISEKSEIFDDQFSVERPDGSNFTLKIRSTKLEDSAMYFCARAGSLSGNTIYFGEGSWLTVV.